One sample yielded the 19 T cell receptor beta chains listed below, sequenced in a study of T-cell reconstitution after alpha-beta-depleted transplantation in children. Unique molecular identifiers were used to barcode this TCRbeta library. TCRdb itself ran the PCR reads through MiXCR, one entry per CDR3 protein. The sample has about 980,000 distinct CDR3 sequences, about 29% seen once. The input for sequencing was PBMCs, mostly from graft donor cells, taken 360 days after TCRalphabeta/CD19-depleted stem cell transplant. Receptors originate from a boy in the first two years of life who had a stem cell transplant for SCID, so the T cells may come from the graft donor.

The chain recombines TRBV12-3 or TRBV12-4 with TRBJ2-7, with 10 bases that match TRBD1. The CDR3 totals 15 residues. With 3 bases clipped from V and 5 bases from J, the junction kept 7 bases outside the gene matches. The CDR3: CASSLAGTGAHEQYF. The CDR3 coding sequence is TGTGCCAGCAGTTTGGCCGGGACAGGGGCCCACGAGCAGTACTTC.

This clonotype was seen at least ten times. The chain is built from TRBV7-2 and TRBJ2-7; D is undetermined. Germline assignment: CDR1 SGHTA and CDR2 FQGNSA. V dropped 2 bases and J dropped 3 bases, with 14 bases sitting between them. This CDR3 region has 15 residues. The CDR3 DNA is TGTGCCAGCAGCTTATTCAATATGGACCACTACGAGCAGTACTTC. Translated, it gives CASSLFNMDHYEQYF. Filled out from reference TRBV7-2 and TRBJ2-7, the complete variable domain reads GAGVSQSPSNKVTEKGKDVELRCDPISGHTALYWYRQSLGQGLEFLIYFQGNSAPDKSGLPSDRFSAERTGGSVSTLTIQRTQQEDSAVYLCASSLFNMDHYEQYFGPGTRLTVT.

This clonotype was detected many times. The genes are TRBV6-1 and TRBJ2-7, with D maybe TRBD1 (6 bases). Germline V gene sequence: CDR1 MNHNS, CDR2 SASEGT. This CDR3 is 15 amino acids long. V lost 5 bases to trimming and J lost 2 bases, with 16 bases between them. CDR3 DNA sequence: TGTGCCAGCAGTCATAATTTGGACAGAGCCTACGAGCAGTACTTC. It yields the protein CASSHNLDRAYEQYF.

V gene TRBV3-1 combines with J gene TRBJ2-5; 9 bases are shared with TRBD2. V lost 1 base to trimming and J lost 4 bases; unmatched junction nucleotides: 7. The CDR3 spans 16 residues. The germline CDR1 and CDR2 sequences are LGHDT and YNNKEL (reference sequence). CDR3 DNA: TGTGCCAGCAGCCAAGCGGGCGGGGGGGCCGGAGAGACCCAGTACTTC. Its protein product is CASSQAGGGAGETQYF.

The genes are TRBV9 and TRBJ2-7; tentatively, D is TRBD2 (5 bases). The CDR3 loop spans 15 amino acids. In germline, CDR1 is SGDLS, CDR2 YYNGEE. V lost 0 bases, J lost 2 bases, and 12 bases lay in between. CDR3 in amino acids: CASSVDGGFPYEQYF. The CDR3 nucleotides are TGTGCCAGCAGCGTAGATGGAGGATTCCCCTACGAGCAGTACTTC.

This chain links TRBV20-1 with TRBJ2-7, with TRBD1 as a possible D gene (6 bases). The germline V and J ends were trimmed by 0 bases and 0 bases, with 12 bases remaining between them. Germline assignment: CDR1 DFQATT and CDR2 SNEGSKA (reference sequence). The CDR3 loop spans 15 amino acids. CDR3 amino acids: CSAREGQTVSYEQYF. CDR3 DNA: TGCAGTGCTAGAGAGGGACAAACGGTCTCCTACGAGCAGTACTTC.

This chain links TRBV9 with TRBJ2-5, with a weak D call TRBD2 (6 bases). This CDR3 contains 14 residues. Germline V CDR1 and CDR2: SGDLS, YYNGEE. Trimming took 2 bases from V and 4 from J, leaving 12 bases between them. The CDR3: CASSVWMGGETQYF. The CDR3 DNA reads as TGTGCCAGCAGCGTTTGGATGGGGGGAGAGACCCAGTACTTC.

This clonotype was found once. The genes are TRBV4-1 and TRBJ2-3; 9 bases are shared with TRBD2. The CDR3 consists of 21 residues. Germline CDR1 is MGHRA and CDR2 is YSYEKL. V lost 2 bases, J lost 5 bases, and 23 bases stayed unmatched. In DNA, the CDR3 is TGCGCCAGCAGCCAATCAAATCAGGGCGGGGGGGCTTATAAGGGAGGAGATACGCAGTATTTT. Its protein product is CASSQSNQGGGAYKGGDTQYF.

This clonotype was observed at least ten times. V is TRBV10-3 and J is TRBJ2-7; TRBD1 is a possible D gene (5 bases). CDR3 size: 15 residues. CDR1 is ENHRY and CDR2 is SYGVKD in the germline V gene. V was pared by 3 bases and J by 2 bases, with 14 bases between. The CDR3 loop is CAISDGRRGTYEQYF. Written as DNA, the CDR3 is TGTGCCATCAGTGACGGCAGAAGGGGTACCTACGAGCAGTACTTC.

This sequence joins TRBV15 and TRBJ2-7; D not certain. The germline V gene has CDR1 LNHNV and CDR2 YYDKDF (reference sequence). The length of the CDR3 is 13 residues. The germline V and J ends were trimmed by 5 bases and 3 bases, with 11 bases remaining between them. In nucleotides, the CDR3 is TGTGCCACCAGCGACCTCCGCAGCTACGAGCAGTACTTC. Its translation is CATSDLRSYEQYF.

The chain carries TRBV2 and TRBJ1-1, with D hard to call. Germline V gene data show CDR1 as SNHLY and CDR2 as FYNNEI. Trimming removed 6 bases at V and 9 bases at J, with 14 bases between. The CDR3 spans 12 residues. The CDR3 loop reads CASRPGGEQAFF. The CDR3 DNA sequence: TGTGCCAGCAGACCCGGCGGGGAACAAGCTTTCTTT.

V and J are TRBV7-2 and TRBJ2-3; a weak D match, TRBD2 (6 bases). From germline, CDR1 is SGHTA and CDR2 FQGNSA. CDR3 length: 16 amino acids. V lost 6 bases and J 0 bases, leaving 16 bases between the germline ends. As DNA, the CDR3 is TGTGCCAGCAGTCCTCGGAGGGCAACTAGCACAGATACGCAGTATTTT. Protein: CASSPRRATSTDTQYF.

V usage is TRBV5-1 and J usage is TRBJ2-3; tentatively, D is TRBD1 (6 bases). Germline V gene sequence: CDR1 SGHRS, CDR2 YFSETQ. V lost 7 bases to trimming and J lost 6 bases, with 18 bases between them. This CDR3 spans 14 amino acids. The CDR3: CASHSGVVLDTQYF. In DNA, the CDR3 is TGCGCCAGCCACTCAGGGGTCGTTCTGGATACGCAGTATTTT.

J is TRBJ1-1 and V is TRBV6-5, with D possibly TRBD1 on 6 matching bases. Looked up from germline, CDR1 is MNHEY and CDR2 is SVGAGI. V lost 2 bases and J 3 bases, leaving 10 bases between the germline ends. The CDR3 sequence is 14 residues long. This CDR3 reads CASSYEGEYTEAFF. The CDR3 coding sequence is TGTGCCAGCAGTTACGAGGGGGAGTACACTGAAGCTTTCTTT.

The gene calls are TRBV7-3 and TRBJ2-3; unclear D gene. Germline V gene sequence: CDR1 SGHTA, CDR2 FQGTGA. The V gene lost 0 bases and the J gene lost 2 bases, with 9 bases spanning the gap. CDR3 length: 15 residues. The CDR3: CASSLTHGYTDTQYF. CDR3 nucleotides: TGTGCCAGCAGCTTAACCCACGGTTACACAGATACGCAGTATTTT. Full variable domain (outside the CDR3, taken from reference TRBV7-3 and TRBJ2-3): GAGVSQTPSNKVTEKGKYVELRCDPISGHTALYWYRQSLGQGPEFLIYFQGTGAADDSGLPNDRFFAVRPEGSVSTLKIQRTERGDSAVYLCASSLTHGYTDTQYFGPGTRLTVL.

The count of this clonotype is one. J is TRBJ1-1 and V is TRBV7-6; D may be TRBD1 (5 bases). V was pared by 1 base and J by 3 bases, with 12 bases between. The CDR3 loop spans 15 amino acids. CDR1 is SGHVS, CDR2 FNYEAQ, per germline. CDR3 loop: CASSLGQGGDTEAFF. CDR3 nucleotide sequence: TGTGCCAGCAGCTTAGGTCAGGGCGGGGACACTGAAGCTTTCTTT.

This clonotype was detected many times. The chain recombines TRBV7-2 with TRBJ2-1; TRBD1 aligns across 8 bases. The germline V gene encodes CDR1 SGHTA and CDR2 FQGNSA. With 1 base clipped from V and 3 bases from J, the junction kept 5 bases outside the gene matches. The CDR3 is 16 amino acids. The CDR3 bases are TGTGCCAGCAGCTTAGGTGTAGGGACAGGCTACAATGAGCAGTTCTTC. It codes for CASSLGVGTGYNEQFF.

This clonotype was observed a handful of times. The chain combines TRBV5-1 with TRBJ2-3; D perhaps matches TRBD1 (6 bases). The CDR3 runs to 15 residues. Germline lookup yields CDR1 SGHRS and CDR2 YFSETQ. V was cut by 0 bases and J by 5 bases, with 13 bases left in between. CDR3 in amino acids: CASSLGWGRLDTQYF. CDR3 bases: TGCGCCAGCAGCTTGGGCTGGGGGCGCTTAGATACGCAGTATTTT.

The chain carries TRBV18 and TRBJ2-3; 7 positions match TRBD2. Trimming removed 3 bases from V and 1 base from J; junction bases left unmatched: 4. This CDR3 has 15 residues. Per germline, CDR1 KGHSH and CDR2 LQKENI. The CDR3 loop reads CASSPLTSGTDTQYF. CDR3 bases: TGTGCCAGCTCACCTCTAACTAGCGGCACAGATACGCAGTATTTT.